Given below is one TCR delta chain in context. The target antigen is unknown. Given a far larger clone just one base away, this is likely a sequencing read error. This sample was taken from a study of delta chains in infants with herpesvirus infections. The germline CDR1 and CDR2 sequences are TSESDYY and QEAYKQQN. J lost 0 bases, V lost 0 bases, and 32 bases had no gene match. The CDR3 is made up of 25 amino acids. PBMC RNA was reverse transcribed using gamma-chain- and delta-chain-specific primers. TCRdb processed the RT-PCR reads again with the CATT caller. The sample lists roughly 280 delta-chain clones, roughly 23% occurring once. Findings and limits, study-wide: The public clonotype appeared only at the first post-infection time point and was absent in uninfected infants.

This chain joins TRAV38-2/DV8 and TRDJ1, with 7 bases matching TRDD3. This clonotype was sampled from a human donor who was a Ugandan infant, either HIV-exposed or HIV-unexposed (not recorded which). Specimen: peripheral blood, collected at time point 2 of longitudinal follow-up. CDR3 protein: CAYRSAFPLHYDSTSGGAYTDKLIF. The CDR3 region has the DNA TGTGCTTATAGGAGCGCGTTTCCCCTTCATTACGACAGCACTAGTGGGGGAGCGTACACCGATAAACTCATCTTT.